The present entry profiles one T cell receptor (beta chain) with its context. Germline V gene sequence: CDR1 LGHNA, CDR2 YNFKEQ. Trimming cost V 4 bases and J 0 bases, with 10 bases left between them. This CDR3 has 14 amino acids. This entry comes from a study of blood T cell repertoires in COVID-19. The repertoire was sequenced with immunoSEQ multiplex PCR; TCRdb's copy has only in-frame clones and lacks some. The sample consists of about 370,000 clones, roughly nine tenths of them appearing once. The receptor was derived from a young man who had recovered from COVID-19. Sequencing used PBMCs or T cells enriched from blood (not recorded which). V and J are TRBV4-2 and TRBJ2-7; D may be TRBD2 (5 bases). CDR3 in DNA: TGTGCCAGCAGCCCGGACTTAAGCTCCTACGAGCAGTACTTC. Translated, it gives CASSPDLSSYEQYF.